The 16 T cell receptor beta chains below were found in one sample sequenced in a study of blood T cell repertoires in COVID-19. The protocol was immunoSEQ multiplex PCR, while the TCRdb copy is restricted to in-frame clones and leaves out a portion. Of 150,000 or so clones listed, around 85% were seen once; the top ten hold under 5%. The sample taken for sequencing was peripheral blood. Receptors were obtained from a woman in her seventies with acute or convalescent COVID-19.

This rearrangement joins TRBV19 to TRBJ2-2; D unclear. Trimming took 4 bases from V and 4 from J, leaving 10 bases between them. The CDR3 consists of 14 residues. Germline V gene data show CDR1 as LNHDA and CDR2 as SQIVND (reference sequence). Written as DNA, the CDR3 is TGTGCCAGTAGTAGCCGGTCTGGCACCGGGGAGCTGTTTTTT. Its translation is CASSSRSGTGELFF. Based on the CDR3 plus reference TRBV19 and TRBJ2-2, the full variable domain is DGGITQSPKYLFRKEGQNVTLSCEQNLNHDAMYWYRQDPGQGLRLIYYSQIVNDFQKGDIAEGYSVSREKKESFPLTVTSAQKNPTAFYLCASSSRSGTGELFFGEGSRLTVL.

This chain uses TRBV7-9 with TRBJ1-2; 8 bases match TRBD1. This CDR3 contains 17 residues. Germline values: CDR1 SEHNR, CDR2 FQNEAQ (reference sequence). J gave up 8 bases and V 0 bases, and 14 bases lay outside the gene matches. This chain's CDR3 is CASSLAYGQGSRRGYTF. CDR3 bases: TGTGCCAGCAGCTTAGCGTATGGACAGGGAAGTCGTCGAGGCTACACCTTC.

The chain recombines TRBV9 with TRBJ2-3; D perhaps matches TRBD1 (6 bases). The germline V gene has CDR1 SGDLS and CDR2 YYNGEE. Deletions cut 2 bases from V and 6 bases from J, with 13 bases between. CDR3 length: 14 amino acids. DNA of the CDR3: TGTGCCAGCAGCGTGCGGACAGAGGGGGATACGCAGTATTTT. Residues: CASSVRTEGDTQYF.

The chain couples TRBV5-1 to TRBJ1-3; D remains unclear. V was cut by 4 bases and J by 0 bases, with 11 bases left in between. Germline V gene data show CDR1 as SGHRS and CDR2 as YFSETQ. The CDR3 extends over 15 amino acids. CDR3 sequence (DNA): TGCGCCAGCAGCCTTGGAGTCCCCTCTGGAAACACCATATATTTT. Encoded protein: CASSLGVPSGNTIYF.

The chain carries TRBV7-2 and TRBJ2-7; 12 bases line up with TRBD2. The junction had 10 bases not matched to a gene; V was cut back by 1 base and J by 3 bases. This CDR3 contains 18 residues. Per the germline V gene, CDR1 is SGHTA and CDR2 is FQGNSA. CDR3 DNA sequence: TGTGCCAGCAGCTTAGAAAGGACCCCTAGCGGGAGGGTCTACGAGCAGTACTTC. Residues: CASSLERTPSGRVYEQYF.

The genes are TRBV4-1 and TRBJ1-1, with 8 positions matching TRBD1. Per the germline V gene, CDR1 is MGHRA and CDR2 is YSYEKL. This CDR3 region has 19 residues. V was clipped by 3 bases and J by 0 bases; unmatched bases: 15. This CDR3 is CASSHWSGQGGWMNTEAFF. The CDR3 DNA follows: TGCGCCAGCAGCCATTGGTCCGGACAGGGTGGGTGGATGAACACTGAAGCTTTCTTT.

J is TRBJ2-1 and V is TRBV4-1; 7 nucleotides agree with TRBD2. Germline V gives CDR1 MGHRA, CDR2 YSYEKL. The V and J ends lost 1 base and 7 bases, in that order; junction bases with no gene match: 10. This CDR3 comprises 16 residues. CDR3 in amino acids: CASSQVGAGDGNEQFF. The CDR3 DNA follows: TGCGCCAGCAGCCAAGTCGGTGCGGGGGATGGGAATGAGCAGTTCTTC.

This clone is a singleton in its sample. CDR3 loop: CASSILGRGYGYTF. CDR3 bases: TGTGCCAGTAGTATATTGGGCAGGGGCTATGGCTACACCTTC. The genes are TRBV19 and TRBJ1-2, with D possibly matching TRBD1 (6 bases). CDR1 and CDR2 from the germline V gene are LNHDA and SQIVND (reference sequence). The germline V and J ends were trimmed by 2 bases and 4 bases, with 11 bases remaining between them. The CDR3 runs 14 residues. Looking up the rest from reference TRBV19 and TRBJ1-2 gives the full variable domain: DGGITQSPKYLFRKEGQNVTLSCEQNLNHDAMYWYRQDPGQGLRLIYYSQIVNDFQKGDIAEGYSVSREKKESFPLTVTSAQKNPTAFYLCASSILGRGYGYTFGSGTRLTVV.

This clone was seen more than once but under ten times. The chain joins TRBV4-3 to TRBJ1-1; 10 positions match TRBD1. From germline, CDR1 is LGHNA and CDR2 YSLEER. The J segment lost 6 bases and the V segment lost 4 bases, leaving 11 bases of the junction unmatched. The CDR3 runs 16 residues. The CDR3 here is CASSPSGQGGFAEAFF. CDR3 DNA sequence: TGCGCCAGCAGCCCAAGCGGACAGGGGGGATTCGCTGAAGCTTTCTTT.

The J gene is TRBJ2-2, the V gene TRBV3-1 (or the pseudogene TRBV3-2); 7 positions agree with TRBD2. The CDR3 length is 14 residues. Germline lookup yields CDR1 LGHDT and CDR2 YNNKEL (reference sequence). Losses at the gene ends were 4 bases for V and 6 bases for J; bases not matched to a gene: 5. The CDR3, as DNA: TGTGCCAGCAGCCCCTTGGGGGGGGCCGGGGAGCTGTTTTTT. This gives the protein CASSPLGGAGELFF.

The J gene is TRBJ1-1, the V gene TRBV7-2, with a weak D call TRBD1 (5 bases). This CDR3 region has 13 residues. Trimming left V 3 bases short and J 4 bases short, with 9 bases between. CDR1 SGHTA and CDR2 FQGNSA come from the germline V gene. The CDR3 protein is CASSFSGPTEAFF. CDR3 nucleotides: TGTGCCAGCAGCTTTTCAGGGCCCACTGAAGCTTTCTTT.

This clone was found a few times. The rearrangement uses TRBV7-2 and TRBJ1-4; a possible D gene is TRBD1 (5 bases). The CDR3 spans 16 residues. The germline V gene encodes CDR1 SGHTA and CDR2 FQGNSA. V lost 2 bases and J lost 4, with 14 bases in between. The CDR3 loop is CASSLSGGGSNEKLFF. The CDR3 DNA reads as TGTGCCAGCAGCTTAAGCGGCGGGGGTAGTAATGAAAAACTGTTTTTT.

The chain combines TRBV7-2 with TRBJ2-1; 15 bases map to TRBD2. From germline, CDR1 is SGHTA and CDR2 FQGNSA. CDR3 length: 18 amino acids. After removal of 5 bases from V and 6 bases from J, the junction contained 11 bases not matched to a gene. The CDR3 region is CASSPEKPGLAGGNEQFF. The CDR3 DNA reads as TGTGCCAGCAGCCCAGAGAAACCGGGACTAGCGGGGGGCAATGAGCAGTTCTTC.

The chain has TRBV28 and TRBJ2-7; 10 bases agree with TRBD1. The CDR3 covers 16 residues. V shed 6 bases and J 1 base; nucleotides not matched to a gene: 9. Germline V gene sequence: CDR1 MDHEN, CDR2 SYDVKM. CDR3 nucleotides: TGTGCCAGCAGCCCCTCACCGGGACAGGGGTCCTACGAGCAGTACTTC. This translates into CASSPSPGQGSYEQYF.

The chain uses TRBV5-5 and TRBJ1-2, with a tentative D call TRBD1 (5 bases). This CDR3 is built from 14 residues. Per the germline V gene, CDR1 is SGHKS and CDR2 is YYEKEE (reference sequence). V dropped 2 bases and J dropped 3 bases, with 11 bases sitting between them. The CDR3 loop reads CASSFRVLDYGYTF. As DNA, the CDR3 is TGTGCCAGCAGCTTCAGGGTCTTGGACTATGGCTACACCTTC. The whole variable domain, filled in from reference TRBV5-5 and TRBJ1-2, reads DAGVTQSPTHLIKTRGQQVTLRCSPISGHKSVSWYQQVLGQGPQFIFQYYEKEERGRGNFPDRFSARQFPNYSSELNVNALLLGDSALYLCASSFRVLDYGYTFGSGTRLTVV.

This clone was observed a few times. The V and J genes are TRBV19 and TRBJ1-6, with 8 positions matching TRBD1. Germline assignment: CDR1 LNHDA and CDR2 SQIVND (reference sequence). Losses at the gene ends were 7 bases for V and 7 bases for J; bases not matched to a gene: 6. The length of the CDR3 is 14 residues. The CDR3 sequence: CASTGGLRNSPLHF. The CDR3 nucleotides read TGTGCCAGTACAGGGGGCTTGAGGAATTCACCCCTCCACTTT. The full variable domain, completed using reference TRBV19 and TRBJ1-6, is DGGITQSPKYLFRKEGQNVTLSCEQNLNHDAMYWYRQDPGQGLRLIYYSQIVNDFQKGDIAEGYSVSREKKESFPLTVTSAQKNPTAFYLCASTGGLRNSPLHFGNGTRLTVT.